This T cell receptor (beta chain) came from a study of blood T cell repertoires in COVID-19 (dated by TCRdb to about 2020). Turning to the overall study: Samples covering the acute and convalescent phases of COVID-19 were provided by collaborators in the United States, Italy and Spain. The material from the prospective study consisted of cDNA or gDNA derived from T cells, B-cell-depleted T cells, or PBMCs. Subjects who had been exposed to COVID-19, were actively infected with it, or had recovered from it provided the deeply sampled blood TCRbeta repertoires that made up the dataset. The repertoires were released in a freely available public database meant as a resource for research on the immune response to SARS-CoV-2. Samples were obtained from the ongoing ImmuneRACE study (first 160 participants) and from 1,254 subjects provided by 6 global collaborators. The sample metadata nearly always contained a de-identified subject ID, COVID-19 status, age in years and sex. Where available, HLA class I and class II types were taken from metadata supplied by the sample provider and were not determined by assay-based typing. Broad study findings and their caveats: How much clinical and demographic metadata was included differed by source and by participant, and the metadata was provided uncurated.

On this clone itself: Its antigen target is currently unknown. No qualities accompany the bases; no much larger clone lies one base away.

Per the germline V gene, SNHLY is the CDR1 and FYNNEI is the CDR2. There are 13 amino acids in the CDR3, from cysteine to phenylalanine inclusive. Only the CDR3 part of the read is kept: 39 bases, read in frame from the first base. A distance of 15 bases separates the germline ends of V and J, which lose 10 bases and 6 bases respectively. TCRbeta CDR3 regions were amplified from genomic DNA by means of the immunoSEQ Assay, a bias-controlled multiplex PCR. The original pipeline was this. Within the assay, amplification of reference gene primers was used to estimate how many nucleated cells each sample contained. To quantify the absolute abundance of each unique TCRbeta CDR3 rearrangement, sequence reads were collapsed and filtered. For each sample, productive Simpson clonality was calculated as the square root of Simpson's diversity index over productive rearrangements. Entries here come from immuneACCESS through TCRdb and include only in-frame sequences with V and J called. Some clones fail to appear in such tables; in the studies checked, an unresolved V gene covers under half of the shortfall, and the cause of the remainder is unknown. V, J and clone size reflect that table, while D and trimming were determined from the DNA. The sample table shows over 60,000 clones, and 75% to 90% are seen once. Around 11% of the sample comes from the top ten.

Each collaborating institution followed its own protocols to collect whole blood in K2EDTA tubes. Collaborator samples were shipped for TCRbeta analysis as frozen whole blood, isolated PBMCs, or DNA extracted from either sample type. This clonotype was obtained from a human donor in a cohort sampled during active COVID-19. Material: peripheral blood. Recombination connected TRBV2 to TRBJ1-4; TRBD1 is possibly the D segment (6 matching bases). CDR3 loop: CATRDEGDEKLFF. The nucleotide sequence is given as TGTGCCACCCGGGATGAGGGGGATGAAAAACTGTTTTTT. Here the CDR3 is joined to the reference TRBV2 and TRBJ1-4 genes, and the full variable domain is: EPEVTQTPSHQVTQMGQEVILRCVPISNHLYFYWYRQILGQKVEFLVSFYNNEISEKSEIFDDQFSVERPDGSNFTLKIRSTKLEDSAMYFCATRDEGDEKLFFGSGTQLSVL.